The source of this TCR beta chain is a study of CXCR3-negative and CXCR3-positive naive CD8 T cells. Study-wide results and limits: After cryopreservation, expression of CXCR3 was partially reduced, and most assays were run with fresh PBMCs. Comparably high diversity was seen in both naive subsets, and much lower diversity in memory CD8+ cells. Whereas memory cells differed, naive CXCR3-negative and CXCR3-positive cells shared similar TRBV-TRBJ usage.

5' RACE with UMI labels generated the TRB cDNA libraries. TCRdb reprocessed the 5' RACE reads and keeps a single row for each CDR3 protein, giving no DNA. Found here are roughly 48,000 distinct CDR3 sequences; the top ten clones hold approximately 16%. The CDR3 runs to 12 residues. In germline, CDR1 is SGHDN, CDR2 FVKESK. About this clonotype itself: Antigen: not known.

This TCR came from a human donor in good health. Some clones in this sample may be carry-over from other donors' samples. The chain has TRBV14 and TRBJ2-3. The sample taken for sequencing was memory CD8+ T cells from blood. CDR3: CASSQVTDTQYF.